The clone carrying this T cell receptor (beta chain) was seen a handful of times. The antigen is undetermined. This sample was taken from a study of cytomegalovirus exposure and HLA in healthy donors. Notes on the study in general: Analysis performed later showed TCR beta chains linked to HLA being more clonally expanded than equally common others.

PCR was performed using 60 Vbeta and 13 Jbeta primers. Methods used by the authors: Roughly 11 million shared chains were among about 80 million unique TCR beta chains counted in a later analysis. Sequencing was performed with immunoSEQ multiplex PCR; in TCRdb, only in-frame clones are kept and a portion is missing. D and trimming were read from the DNA, whereas the V and J calls and clone size are those reported in that table. The sample includes more than 90,000 clones, about 75% seen only once; the top ten take roughly 6.9%. Germline V gene lookup returns CDR1 SGHAT and CDR2 FQNNGV. The J segment lost 1 base and the V segment lost 2 bases, leaving 6 bases of the junction unmatched. This CDR3 region has 17 residues.

Sample: PBMCs. V usage is TRBV11-2 and J usage is TRBJ2-3; TRBD2 aligns across 10 bases. This sequence was found in a man between 40 and 49 years old in good health and CMV-seropositive. In DNA form, the CDR3 reads TGTGCCAGCAGCTTATTCGGAAGCGGGAGGGGCACAGATACGCAGTATTTT. Protein sequence: CASSLFGSGRGTDTQYF.